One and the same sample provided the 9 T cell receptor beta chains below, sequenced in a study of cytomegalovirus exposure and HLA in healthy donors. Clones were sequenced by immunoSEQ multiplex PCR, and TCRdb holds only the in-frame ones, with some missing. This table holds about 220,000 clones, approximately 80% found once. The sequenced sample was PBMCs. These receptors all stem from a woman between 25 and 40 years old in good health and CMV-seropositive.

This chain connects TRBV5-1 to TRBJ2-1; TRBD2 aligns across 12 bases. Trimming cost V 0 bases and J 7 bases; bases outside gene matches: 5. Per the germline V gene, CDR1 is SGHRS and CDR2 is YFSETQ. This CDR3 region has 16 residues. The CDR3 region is CASSLELAGGGNEQFF. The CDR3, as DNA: TGCGCCAGCAGCTTGGAGCTAGCGGGAGGGGGAAATGAGCAGTTCTTC. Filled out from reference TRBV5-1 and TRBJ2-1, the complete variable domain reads KAGVTQTPRYLIKTRGQQVTLSCSPISGHRSVSWYQQTPGQGLQFLFEYFSETQRNKGNFPGRFSGRQFSNSRSEMNVSTLELGDSALYLCASSLELAGGGNEQFFGPGTRLTVL.

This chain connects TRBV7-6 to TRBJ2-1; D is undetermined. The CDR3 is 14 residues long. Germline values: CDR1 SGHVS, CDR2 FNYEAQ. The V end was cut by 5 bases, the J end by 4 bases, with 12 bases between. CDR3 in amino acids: CASSPSPRYNEQFF. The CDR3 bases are TGTGCCAGCAGCCCGTCCCCGCGGTACAATGAGCAGTTCTTC.

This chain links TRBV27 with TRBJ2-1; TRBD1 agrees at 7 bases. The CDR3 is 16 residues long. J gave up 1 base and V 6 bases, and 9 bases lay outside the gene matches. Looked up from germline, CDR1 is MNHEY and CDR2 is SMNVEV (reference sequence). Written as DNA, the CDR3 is TGTGCCAGCAGGCTACAGGGGATGATGTCCTACAATGAGCAGTTCTTC. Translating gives CASRLQGMMSYNEQFF.

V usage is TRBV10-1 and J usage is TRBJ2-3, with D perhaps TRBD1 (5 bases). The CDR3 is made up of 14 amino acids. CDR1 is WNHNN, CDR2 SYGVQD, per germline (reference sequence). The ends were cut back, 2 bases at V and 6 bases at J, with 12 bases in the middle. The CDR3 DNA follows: TGCGCCAGCAGTGAGGGACACGCGGCGGATACGCAGTATTTT. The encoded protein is CASSEGHAADTQYF.

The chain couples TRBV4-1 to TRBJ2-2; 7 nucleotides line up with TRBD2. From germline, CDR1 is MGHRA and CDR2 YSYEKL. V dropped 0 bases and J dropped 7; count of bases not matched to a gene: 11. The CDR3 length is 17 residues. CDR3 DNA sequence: TGCGCCAGCAGCCAAGAGGAATTAACTAGCGAGGTCGGGGAGCTGTTTTTT. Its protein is CASSQEELTSEVGELFF.

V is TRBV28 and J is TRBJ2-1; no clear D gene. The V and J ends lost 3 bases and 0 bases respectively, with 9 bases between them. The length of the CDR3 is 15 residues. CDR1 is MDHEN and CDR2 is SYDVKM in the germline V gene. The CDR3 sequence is CASSFPHHSYNEQFF. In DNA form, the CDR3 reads TGTGCCAGCAGTTTTCCACACCACTCCTACAATGAGCAGTTCTTC.

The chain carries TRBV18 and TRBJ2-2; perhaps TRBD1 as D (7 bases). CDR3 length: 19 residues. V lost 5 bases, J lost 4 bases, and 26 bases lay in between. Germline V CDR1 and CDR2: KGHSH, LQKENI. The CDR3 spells CASSSFSGRGTVSTGELFF. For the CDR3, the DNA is TGTGCCAGCTCATCATTTAGCGGCAGGGGGACAGTCTCCACCGGGGAGCTGTTTTTT.

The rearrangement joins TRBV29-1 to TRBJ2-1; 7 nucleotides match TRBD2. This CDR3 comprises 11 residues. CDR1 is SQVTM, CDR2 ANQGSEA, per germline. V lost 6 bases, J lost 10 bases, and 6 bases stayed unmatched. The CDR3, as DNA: TGCAGCGTGGAGGGGCGGGAGGAGCAGTTCTTC. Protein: CSVEGREEQFF.

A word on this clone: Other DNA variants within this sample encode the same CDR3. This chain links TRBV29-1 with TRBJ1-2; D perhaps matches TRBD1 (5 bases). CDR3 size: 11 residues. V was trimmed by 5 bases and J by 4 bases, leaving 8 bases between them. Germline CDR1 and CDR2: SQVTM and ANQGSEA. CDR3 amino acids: CSVPGRYGYTF. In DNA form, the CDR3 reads TGCAGCGTTCCAGGGCGCTATGGCTACACCTTC.